The source of this T cell receptor (beta chain) is a study of OX40 agonist ivuxolimab in advanced cancers. Findings and limits, study-wide: At 0.1 to 3.0 mg/kg, clonal expansion of CD4+ and CD8+ blood T cells had occurred by week 6.

From germline, CDR1 is MNHNS and CDR2 SASEGT. CDR3 length: 12 amino acids. V trimming: 10 bases; J trimming: 5 bases; junction bases outside the gene matches: 4. Autoimmune disease history or systemic immunosuppression meant exclusion. Concerning this clone itself: The antigen remains unidentified.

TCRdb's copy holds only in-frame clones and misses some; the assay was immunoSEQ multiplex PCR. Of about 76,000 clones listed, 84% are singletons. This receptor was identified in an adult with an advanced solid tumor such as melanoma, head and neck, liver or kidney cancer. The V call is TRBV6-1, the J call TRBJ2-5; 10 bases map to TRBD2. The sequencing here drew on CD4+ or CD8+ T cells sorted from blood, taken in a trial of the OX40 agonist ivuxolimab. CDR3 DNA: TGTGCCACTACGGGACTAGCGGAGACCCAGTACTTC. Translation gives CATTGLAETQYF.